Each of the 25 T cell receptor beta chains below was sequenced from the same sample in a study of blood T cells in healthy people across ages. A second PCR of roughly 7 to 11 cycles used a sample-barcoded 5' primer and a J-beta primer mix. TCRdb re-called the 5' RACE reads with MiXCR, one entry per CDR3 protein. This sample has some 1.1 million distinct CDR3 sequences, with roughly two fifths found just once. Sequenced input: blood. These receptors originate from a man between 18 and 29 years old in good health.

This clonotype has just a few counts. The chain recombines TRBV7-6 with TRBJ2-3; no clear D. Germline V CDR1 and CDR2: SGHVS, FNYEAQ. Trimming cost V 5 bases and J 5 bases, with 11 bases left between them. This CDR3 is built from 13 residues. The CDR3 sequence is CASSAEKRDTQYF. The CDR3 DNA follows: TGTGCCAGCAGCGCGGAGAAAAGAGATACGCAGTATTTT.

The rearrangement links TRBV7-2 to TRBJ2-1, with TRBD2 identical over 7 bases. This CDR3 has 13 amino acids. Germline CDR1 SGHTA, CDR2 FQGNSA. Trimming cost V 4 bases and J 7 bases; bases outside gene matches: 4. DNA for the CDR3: TGTGCCAGCAGCTCCAGGACTAGAAATGAGCAGTTCTTC. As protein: CASSSRTRNEQFF.

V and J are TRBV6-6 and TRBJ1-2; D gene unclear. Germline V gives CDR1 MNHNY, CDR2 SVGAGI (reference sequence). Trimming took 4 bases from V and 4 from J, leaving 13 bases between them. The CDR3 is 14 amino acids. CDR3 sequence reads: CASSCSRGVYGYTF. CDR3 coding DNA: TGTGCCAGCAGTTGCTCGAGAGGTGTCTATGGCTACACCTTC.

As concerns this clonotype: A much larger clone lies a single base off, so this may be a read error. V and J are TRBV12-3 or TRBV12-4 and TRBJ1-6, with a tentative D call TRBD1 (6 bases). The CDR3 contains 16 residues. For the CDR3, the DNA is TGTGCCAGCAGTACCACAGGGAGCTCCTATAATTCACCCCCCCACTTT. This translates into CASSTTGSSYNSPPHF.

The CDR3 protein is CASSLNSARTRGTSNRNEQFF. Here the CDR3 DNA reads TGTGCCAGCAGTTTAAATTCGGCCCGGACCCGCGGGACTAGCAATCGCAATGAGCAGTTCTTC. The V call is TRBV28, the J call TRBJ2-1; 9 nucleotides line up with TRBD2. This CDR3 is built from 21 residues. V dropped 2 bases and J dropped 6; count of bases not matched to a gene: 23. Germline V gives CDR1 MDHEN, CDR2 SYDVKM.

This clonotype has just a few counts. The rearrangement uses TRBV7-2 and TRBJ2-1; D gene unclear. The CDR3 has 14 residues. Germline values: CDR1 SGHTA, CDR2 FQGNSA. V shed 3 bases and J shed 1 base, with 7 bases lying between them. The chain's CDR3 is CASSFTFSYNEQFF. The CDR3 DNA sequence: TGTGCCAGCAGCTTTACCTTTTCCTACAATGAGCAGTTCTTC.

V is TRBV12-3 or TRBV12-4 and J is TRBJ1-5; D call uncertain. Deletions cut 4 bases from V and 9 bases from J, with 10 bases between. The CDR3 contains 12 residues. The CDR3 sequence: CASSSELGPQHF. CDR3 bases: TGTGCCAGCAGTTCCGAACTAGGGCCCCAGCATTTT.

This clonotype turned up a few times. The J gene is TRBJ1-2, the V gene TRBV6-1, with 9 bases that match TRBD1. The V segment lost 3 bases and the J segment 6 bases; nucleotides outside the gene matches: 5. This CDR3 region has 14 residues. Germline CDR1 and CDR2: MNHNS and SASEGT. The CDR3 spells CASSETGTGNGYTF. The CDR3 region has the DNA TGTGCCAGCAGTGAGACCGGGACAGGGAATGGCTACACCTTC.

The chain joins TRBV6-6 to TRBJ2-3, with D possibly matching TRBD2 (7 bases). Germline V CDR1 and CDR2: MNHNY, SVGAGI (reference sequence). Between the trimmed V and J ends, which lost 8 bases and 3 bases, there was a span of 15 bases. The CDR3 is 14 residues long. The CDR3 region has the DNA TGTGCCAGCTGGGAGGGGGGCCGAACAGATACGCAGTATTTT. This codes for CASWEGGRTDTQYF.

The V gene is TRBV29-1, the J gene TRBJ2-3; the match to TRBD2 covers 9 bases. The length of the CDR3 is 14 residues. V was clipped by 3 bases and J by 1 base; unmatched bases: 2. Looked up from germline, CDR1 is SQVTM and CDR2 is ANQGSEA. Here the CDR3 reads CSVDTSGRTDTQYF. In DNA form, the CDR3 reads TGCAGCGTTGATACTAGCGGGCGCACAGATACGCAGTATTTT.

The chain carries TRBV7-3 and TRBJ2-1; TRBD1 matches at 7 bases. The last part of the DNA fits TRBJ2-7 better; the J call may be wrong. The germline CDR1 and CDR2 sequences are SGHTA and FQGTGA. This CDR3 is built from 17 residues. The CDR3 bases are TGTGCCAGCAGCCCACGGACAGGATCTAGCTCCTACAATGAGCAGTACTTC. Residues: CASSPRTGSSSYNEQYF.

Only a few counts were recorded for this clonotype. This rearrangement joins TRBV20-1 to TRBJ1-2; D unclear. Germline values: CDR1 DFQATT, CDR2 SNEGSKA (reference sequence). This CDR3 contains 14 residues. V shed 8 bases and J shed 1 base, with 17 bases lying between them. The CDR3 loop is CSTWEAGFNYGYTF. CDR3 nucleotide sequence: TGCAGTACTTGGGAGGCTGGCTTTAACTATGGCTACACCTTC.

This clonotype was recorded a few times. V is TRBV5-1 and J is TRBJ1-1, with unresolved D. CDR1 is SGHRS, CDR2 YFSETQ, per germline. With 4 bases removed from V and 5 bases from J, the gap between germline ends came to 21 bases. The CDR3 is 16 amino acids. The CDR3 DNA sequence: TGCGCCAGCAGCCGCATCCCGGCCGGGGTCAGGACTGAAGCTTTCTTT. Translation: CASSRIPAGVRTEAFF.

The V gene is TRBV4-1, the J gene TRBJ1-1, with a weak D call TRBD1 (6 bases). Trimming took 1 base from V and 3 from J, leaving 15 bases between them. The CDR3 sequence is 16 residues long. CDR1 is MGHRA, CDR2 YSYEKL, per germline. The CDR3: CASSQGANREYTEAFF. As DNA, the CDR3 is TGCGCCAGCAGCCAAGGGGCGAACAGGGAATACACTGAAGCTTTCTTT.

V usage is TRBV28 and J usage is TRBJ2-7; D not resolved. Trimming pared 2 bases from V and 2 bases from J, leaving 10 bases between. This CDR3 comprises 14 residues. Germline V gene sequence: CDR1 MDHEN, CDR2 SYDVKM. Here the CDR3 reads CASSLRGNAYEQYF. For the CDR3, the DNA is TGTGCCAGCAGTTTAAGAGGAAATGCCTACGAGCAGTACTTC.

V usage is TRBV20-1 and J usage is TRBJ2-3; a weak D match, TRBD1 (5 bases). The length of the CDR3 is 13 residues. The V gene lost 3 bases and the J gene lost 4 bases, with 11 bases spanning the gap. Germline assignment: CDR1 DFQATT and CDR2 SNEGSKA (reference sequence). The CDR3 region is CSASWQGPDTQYF. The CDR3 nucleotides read TGCAGTGCTAGTTGGCAGGGTCCAGATACGCAGTATTTT.

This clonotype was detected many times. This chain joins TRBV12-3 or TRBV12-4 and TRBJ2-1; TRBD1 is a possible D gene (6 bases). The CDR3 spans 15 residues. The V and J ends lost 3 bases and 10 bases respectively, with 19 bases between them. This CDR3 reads CASSFQQGKAGEQFF. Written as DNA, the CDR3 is TGTGCCAGCAGTTTCCAACAGGGTAAAGCTGGCGAGCAGTTCTTC.

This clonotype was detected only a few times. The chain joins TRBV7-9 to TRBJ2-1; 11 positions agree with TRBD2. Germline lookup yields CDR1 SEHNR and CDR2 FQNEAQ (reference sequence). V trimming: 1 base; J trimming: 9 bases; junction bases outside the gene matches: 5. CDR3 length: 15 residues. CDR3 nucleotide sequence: TGTGCCAGCAGCTTAGATAGCGGGGGGGCCGGTGAGCAGTTCTTC. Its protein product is CASSLDSGGAGEQFF.

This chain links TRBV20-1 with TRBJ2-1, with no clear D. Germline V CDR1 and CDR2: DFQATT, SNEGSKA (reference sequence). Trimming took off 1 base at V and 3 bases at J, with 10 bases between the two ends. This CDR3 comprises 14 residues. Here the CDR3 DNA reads TGCAGTGCTAGAGGGGCGAGAAACTACAATGAGCAGTTCTTC. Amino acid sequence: CSARGARNYNEQFF.

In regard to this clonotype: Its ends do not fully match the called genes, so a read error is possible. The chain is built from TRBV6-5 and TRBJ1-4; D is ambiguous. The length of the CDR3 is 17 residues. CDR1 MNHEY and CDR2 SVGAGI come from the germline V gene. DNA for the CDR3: TGTGCCAGCAGTGACTCAGAACCGACTTTGGGTAATGAAAAACTGTTTTTT. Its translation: CASSDSEPTLGNEKLFF.

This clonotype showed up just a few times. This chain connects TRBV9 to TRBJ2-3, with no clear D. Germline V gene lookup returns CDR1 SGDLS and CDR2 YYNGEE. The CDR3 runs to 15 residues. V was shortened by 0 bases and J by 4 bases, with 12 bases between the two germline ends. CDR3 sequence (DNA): TGTGCCAGCAGCGTAGTAGCTTCACCCCCAGATACGCAGTATTTT. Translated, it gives CASSVVASPPDTQYF.

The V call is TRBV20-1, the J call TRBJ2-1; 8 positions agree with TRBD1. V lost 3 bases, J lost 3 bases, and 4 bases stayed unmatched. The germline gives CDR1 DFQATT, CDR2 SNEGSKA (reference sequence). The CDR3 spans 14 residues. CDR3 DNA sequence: TGCAGTGCTAGCGCAGGGGGCGGCTACAATGAGCAGTTCTTC. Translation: CSASAGGGYNEQFF.

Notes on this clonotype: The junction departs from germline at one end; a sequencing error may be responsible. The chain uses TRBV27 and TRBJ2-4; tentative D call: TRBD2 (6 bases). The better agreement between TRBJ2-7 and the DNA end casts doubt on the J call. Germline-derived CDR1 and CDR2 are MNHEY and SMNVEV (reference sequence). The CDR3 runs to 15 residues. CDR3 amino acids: CAGSLYREVAYEQYF. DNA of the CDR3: TGTGCCGGCAGTTTGTATAGGGAGGTTGCCTACGAGCAGTACTTC.

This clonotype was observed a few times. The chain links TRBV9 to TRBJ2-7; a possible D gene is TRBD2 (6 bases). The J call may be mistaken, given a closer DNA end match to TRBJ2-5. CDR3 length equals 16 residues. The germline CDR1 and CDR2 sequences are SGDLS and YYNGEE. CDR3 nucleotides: TGTGCCAGCAGCGTAGGTTGGGGATGGGGGGAAGAGACCCAGTACTTC. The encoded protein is CASSVGWGWGEETQYF.

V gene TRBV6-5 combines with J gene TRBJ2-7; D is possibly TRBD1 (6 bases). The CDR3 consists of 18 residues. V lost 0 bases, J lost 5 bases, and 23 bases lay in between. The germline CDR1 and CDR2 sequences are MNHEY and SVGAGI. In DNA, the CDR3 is TGTGCCAGCAGTTACTCGATCTCTGTGGGGACACGGAACAACGAGCAGTACTTC. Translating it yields CASSYSISVGTRNNEQYF.